This T cell receptor beta chain is from a study of technical replicates of blood from several donors. Trimming removed 9 bases at V and 2 bases at J, with 17 bases between. The germline V gene encodes CDR1 MRHNA and CDR2 SNTAGT. This CDR3 region has 14 residues. The repertoire was sequenced with immunoSEQ multiplex PCR; TCRdb's copy has only in-frame clones and lacks some. The table includes some 69,000 clones, 80% to 90% detected once. Sequenced material: PBMCs. This sequence originates from a human donor in good health. Some clones in this sample may be carry-over from other donors' samples. This chain connects TRBV6-4 to TRBJ2-7; tentatively, D is TRBD2 (6 bases). The DNA for the CDR3 is TGTGCCAGGCCCGGGACTCTAATCCCCTACGAGCAGTACTTC. It specifies CARPGTLIPYEQYF.